Below are 27 T cell receptor beta chains sequenced from a single sample in a study of cytotoxic CD8 clonotypes in ibrutinib-treated CLL. Clones were sequenced by immunoSEQ multiplex PCR, and TCRdb holds only the in-frame ones, with some missing. The repertoire holds about 180,000 clones, with approximately 84% as singletons. The sample consisted of PBMCs, taken after 24 months of ibrutinib treatment. The receptors come from a human donor with chronic lymphocytic leukemia.

Of note for this clone: This sample also contains other DNA sequences that code for the same CDR3. The chain links TRBV5-1 to TRBJ2-5; the match to TRBD1 covers 7 bases. CDR1 and CDR2 (germline): SGHRS, YFSETQ. The ends lost 1 base at V and 3 bases at J; junction bases unmatched: 0. The CDR3 runs 13 residues. The CDR3 nucleotides are TGCGCCAGCAGCTTGCAGGGGGAAGAGACCCAGTACTTC. Translation gives CASSLQGEETQYF.

This sequence joins TRBV7-9 and TRBJ2-3; 7 nucleotides agree with TRBD1. The CDR3 consists of 14 residues. The J segment lost 0 bases and the V segment lost 5 bases, leaving 2 bases of the junction unmatched. Per germline, CDR1 SEHNR and CDR2 FQNEAQ (reference sequence). The CDR3 is CASSRQGSTDTQYF. The CDR3, as DNA: TGTGCCAGCAGCCGACAGGGTAGCACAGATACGCAGTATTTT.

This clone was recorded only once. The rearrangement uses TRBV18 and TRBJ2-5; D may be TRBD2 (5 bases). V shed 6 bases and J shed 4 bases, with 9 bases lying between them. CDR3 length: 12 residues. Looked up from germline, CDR1 is KGHSH and CDR2 is LQKENI. CDR3 protein: CASSPRAETQYF. Here the CDR3 DNA reads TGTGCCAGCTCCCCGCGGGCAGAGACCCAGTACTTC.

The rearrangement uses TRBV6-5 and TRBJ1-4, with D unclear. CDR3 size: 13 residues. Between the trimmed V and J ends, which lost 6 bases and 5 bases, there was a span of 10 bases. Germline CDR1 and CDR2: MNHEY and SVGAGI. The CDR3 here is CASSTVINEKLFF. The CDR3 DNA reads as TGTGCCAGCAGCACCGTCATAAATGAAAAACTGTTTTTT.

This chain connects TRBV11-2 to TRBJ2-5, with TRBD1 matching over 10 bases. Germline values: CDR1 SGHAT, CDR2 FQNNGV. The CDR3 is 16 amino acids. V shed 5 bases and J 5 bases; nucleotides not matched to a gene: 11. The CDR3 region is CASSPLGQGTRETQYF. CDR3 DNA: TGTGCCAGCAGCCCTTTGGGACAGGGGACTAGGGAGACCCAGTACTTC.

V gene TRBV7-2 combines with J gene TRBJ2-5; D is uncertain. Trimming stripped 5 bases from V and 3 bases from J, with 13 bases between. The V gene's germline CDR1 is SGHTA and CDR2 FQGNSA. The CDR3 spans 14 residues. Here the CDR3 DNA reads TGTGCCAGCAGCGCGAGGCGTCCGAAAGAGACCCAGTACTTC. Translating gives CASSARRPKETQYF.

The chain carries TRBV5-1 and TRBJ2-2; D gene uncertain. The germline V gene encodes CDR1 SGHRS and CDR2 YFSETQ. The CDR3 loop spans 13 amino acids. Trimming removed 0 bases at V and 3 bases at J, with 3 bases between. DNA for the CDR3: TGCGCCAGCAGCTTGGACCACACCGGGGAGCTGTTTTTT. This codes for CASSLDHTGELFF.

This rearrangement joins TRBV19 to TRBJ1-5, with D maybe TRBD1 (6 bases). CDR3 length: 15 residues. V dropped 7 bases and J dropped 0 bases, with 13 bases sitting between them. CDR1 is LNHDA, CDR2 SQIVND, per germline (reference sequence). The CDR3 protein is CASNDRSYSNQPQHF. CDR3 coding DNA: TGTGCCAGTAACGACAGGAGTTATAGCAATCAGCCCCAGCATTTT.

The chain recombines TRBV11-2 with TRBJ2-5; perhaps TRBD2 as D (5 bases). CDR1 SGHAT and CDR2 FQNNGV come from the germline V gene. Trimming pared 5 bases from V and 2 bases from J, leaving 9 bases between. The length of the CDR3 is 13 residues. DNA for the CDR3: TGTGCCAGCAGCCGAACTAGACAAGAGACCCAGTACTTC. Translated, it gives CASSRTRQETQYF. The entire variable domain, with the rest obtained from reference TRBV11-2 and TRBJ2-5, is as follows: EAGVAQSPRYKIIEKRQSVAFWCNPISGHATLYWYQQILGQGPKLLIQFQNNGVVDDSQLPKDRFSAERLKGVDSTLKIQPAKLEDSAVYLCASSRTRQETQYFGPGTRLLVL.

CDR3 sequence reads: CASKGQDTDTQYF. The CDR3 DNA is TGTGCCAGTAAGGGACAGGACACAGATACGCAGTATTTT. V usage is TRBV19 and J usage is TRBJ2-3; TRBD1 aligns across 8 bases. The germline V gene encodes CDR1 LNHDA and CDR2 SQIVND (reference sequence). With V trimmed by 7 bases and J by 2 bases, 2 bases remained unmatched. This CDR3 is built from 13 residues.

This clone was picked up a small number of times. The chain recombines TRBV18 with TRBJ1-5, with no clear D. V shed 4 bases and J shed 1 base, with 8 bases lying between them. Germline V gives CDR1 KGHSH, CDR2 LQKENI. The CDR3 covers 14 residues. CDR3 amino acids: CASSQTASNQPQHF. CDR3 in DNA: TGTGCCAGCTCACAGACGGCGAGCAATCAGCCCCAGCATTTT.

The CDR3 sequence: CASSLGSGGNQPQHF. DNA of the CDR3: TGTGCCAGCAGCTTAGGGTCAGGGGGCAATCAGCCCCAGCATTTT. The chain combines TRBV7-9 with TRBJ1-5; D is perhaps TRBD1 (6 bases). There are 15 residues in the CDR3. Looked up from germline, CDR1 is SEHNR and CDR2 is FQNEAQ (reference sequence). Trimming cost V 1 base and J 2 bases, with 9 bases left between them.

CDR3 amino acids: CASSSSGRNEQFF. CDR3 nucleotides: TGTGCCAGCAGCTCGAGCGGGAGGAACGAGCAGTTCTTC. The V call is TRBV7-6, the J call TRBJ2-1; 9 bases are shared with TRBD2. V dropped 4 bases and J dropped 10; count of bases not matched to a gene: 5. CDR1 and CDR2 from the germline V gene are SGHVS and FNYEAQ. The CDR3 consists of 13 residues. Supplemented by reference TRBV7-6 and TRBJ2-1, the full variable domain reads GAGVSQSPRYKVTKRGQDVALRCDPISGHVSLYWYRQALGQGPEFLTYFNYEAQQDKSGLPNDRFSAERPEGSISTLTIQRTEQRDSAMYRCASSSSGRNEQFFGPGTRLTVL.

V is TRBV5-1 and J is TRBJ2-5; the D is unclear. Germline CDR1 and CDR2: SGHRS and YFSETQ. V dropped 4 bases and J dropped 6 bases, with 19 bases sitting between them. This CDR3 spans 15 amino acids. As DNA, the CDR3 is TGCGCCAGCAGCCCCCGGACCTTTCTGGGGAAGACCCAGTACTTC. Protein sequence: CASSPRTFLGKTQYF.

This chain uses TRBV9 with TRBJ2-2; no clear D. Germline V CDR1 and CDR2: SGDLS, YYNGEE. V was clipped by 5 bases and J by 0 bases, with 8 bases between them. The CDR3 length is 14 residues. CDR3 bases: TGTGCCAGCAGGTCCGGAGCGAACACCGGGGAGCTGTTTTTT. Amino acids: CASRSGANTGELFF.

The V call is TRBV19, the J call TRBJ1-1; no clear D. The V and J ends lost 5 bases and 6 bases respectively, with 16 bases between them. The CDR3 totals 14 residues. Germline-derived CDR1 and CDR2 are LNHDA and SQIVND (reference sequence). CDR3 sequence: CASSEPHMGPEAFF. The CDR3 DNA sequence: TGTGCCAGTAGTGAACCCCACATGGGCCCTGAAGCTTTCTTT.

This chain joins TRBV6-4 and TRBJ2-2; D ambiguous. CDR3 length equals 15 residues. Trimming removed 2 bases at V and 6 bases at J, with 13 bases between. The germline gives CDR1 MRHNA, CDR2 SNTAGT. CDR3 region: CASSDHRRGAGELFF. The CDR3 nucleotides are TGTGCCAGCAGTGACCATAGACGCGGCGCCGGGGAGCTGTTTTTT.

In regard to this clone: A read error may account for a junction end that differs from germline. This chain connects TRBV7-7 to TRBJ2-5; D is possibly TRBD1 (6 bases). Germline V gene lookup returns CDR1 SSHAT and CDR2 FNYEAQ (reference sequence). The CDR3 covers 14 residues. CDR3 nucleotide sequence: TGTGCTAGCAGCTTAGCAGGGGCCCAAGAGACCCAGTACTTC. This sequence encodes CASSLAGAQETQYF.

This clone appeared once. This chain joins TRBV5-1 and TRBJ2-1, with TRBD2 matching over 8 bases. The CDR3 totals 15 residues. The trim removed 3 bases at V and 8 bases at J, leaving 10 bases unmatched. Germline CDR1 is SGHRS and CDR2 is YFSETQ. As DNA, the CDR3 is TGCGCCAGCAGCTCCGGACTAGCCGGGGGCGATGAGCAGTTCTTC. It translates to CASSSGLAGGDEQFF.

J is TRBJ1-1 and V is TRBV10-3; tentative D call: TRBD1 (6 bases). CDR1 is ENHRY, CDR2 SYGVKD, per germline. Deletions cut 1 base from V and 0 bases from J, with 12 bases between. The CDR3 runs to 16 residues. The CDR3 region is CAISEYSGAMNTEAFF. CDR3 nucleotide sequence: TGTGCCATCAGTGAGTATTCAGGGGCCATGAACACTGAAGCTTTCTTT.

This chain joins TRBV6-4 and TRBJ2-2; D ambiguous. CDR1 and CDR2 (germline): MRHNA, SNTAGT. The CDR3 contains 14 residues. The germline V and J ends were trimmed by 2 bases and 1 base, with 5 bases remaining between them. The CDR3 sequence is CASSDHGNTGELFF. In DNA form, the CDR3 reads TGTGCCAGCAGTGACCATGGGAACACCGGGGAGCTGTTTTTT.

The chain is built from TRBV7-8 and TRBJ1-2; tentatively, D is TRBD1 (5 bases). This CDR3 has 16 residues. Deletions cut 1 base from V and 5 bases from J, with 17 bases between. Per germline, CDR1 SGHVS and CDR2 FQNEAQ. This CDR3 reads CASSLVVRGVGYGYTF. The CDR3 region has the DNA TGTGCCAGCAGCTTAGTGGTCCGGGGGGTGGGTTATGGCTACACCTTC.

The rearrangement links TRBV29-1 to TRBJ1-2, with D perhaps TRBD1 (5 bases). CDR3 length equals 15 residues. CDR1 and CDR2 from the germline V gene are SQVTM and ANQGSEA. The germline V and J ends were trimmed by 5 bases and 1 base, with 17 bases remaining between them. CDR3 amino acids: CSVSGVVGLNYGYTF. CDR3 sequence (DNA): TGCAGCGTTTCGGGGGTTGTGGGGCTTAACTATGGCTACACCTTC.

The chain has TRBV5-4 and TRBJ1-2; D is unclear. Trimming removed 5 bases from V and 5 bases from J, with 16 bases in between. This CDR3 is 14 amino acids long. CDR1 SGHNT and CDR2 YYREEE come from the germline V gene (reference sequence). The CDR3 DNA reads as TGTGCCAGCAGTCCGGCTGGGGTCAGTTATGGCTACACCTTC. Translating it yields CASSPAGVSYGYTF.

The chain carries TRBV15 and TRBJ1-3; the D is unclear. The germline gives CDR1 LNHNV, CDR2 YYDKDF (reference sequence). This CDR3 is 12 amino acids long. V lost 8 bases, J lost 6 bases, and 11 bases lay in between. The CDR3 DNA sequence: TGTGCCACCTCCTATGGGGAAAACACCATATATTTT. It translates to CATSYGENTIYF.

The rearrangement joins TRBV30 to TRBJ2-7, with 7 bases fitting TRBD2. The J segment lost 2 bases and the V segment lost 6 bases, leaving 7 bases of the junction unmatched. Germline V CDR1 and CDR2: GTSNPN, SVGIG (reference sequence). The CDR3 consists of 13 residues. The CDR3 coding sequence is TGTGCCTGTGGTGGGGGAGGGCCCTACGAGCAGTACTTC. Translation: CACGGGGPYEQYF.

The chain recombines TRBV7-8 with TRBJ1-5; D gene uncertain. V gave up 4 bases and J gave up 6 bases, with 7 bases separating them. The CDR3 runs to 12 residues. From germline, CDR1 is SGHVS and CDR2 FQNEAQ. DNA for the CDR3: TGTGCCAGCAGCTACGAGGGTCAGCCCCAGCATTTT. Translated: CASSYEGQPQHF.